This TCR beta chain was retrieved from a study of beta chain features in type 1 diabetes. Study observations and caveats: Junctions at VDJ sites from type 1 diabetes patients had fewer insertions and more deletions.

This CDR3 is built from 15 residues. V lost 4 bases to trimming and J lost 4 bases, with 13 bases between them. Germline loops: CDR1 MNHEY, CDR2 SVGAGI. Reverse transcription of all isolated RNA meant that expressed TCRB transcripts were sequenced. Clones were read by immunoSEQ multiplex PCR, and TCRdb kept only the in-frame ones, dropping some. Among 150,000 to 190,000 clones listed, 11% were seen once. Worth noting for this clone: The antigen remains unidentified.

V is TRBV6-5 and J is TRBJ1-4; tentatively, D is TRBD1 (6 bases). The source of this sequence is a man between 18 and 29 years old in good health. Input material: central memory CD4+ T cells from blood. CDR3 sequence: CASSLRGPRNEKLFF. Written as DNA, the CDR3 is TGTGCCAGCAGTTTACGGGGGCCTCGTAATGAAAAACTGTTTTTT.